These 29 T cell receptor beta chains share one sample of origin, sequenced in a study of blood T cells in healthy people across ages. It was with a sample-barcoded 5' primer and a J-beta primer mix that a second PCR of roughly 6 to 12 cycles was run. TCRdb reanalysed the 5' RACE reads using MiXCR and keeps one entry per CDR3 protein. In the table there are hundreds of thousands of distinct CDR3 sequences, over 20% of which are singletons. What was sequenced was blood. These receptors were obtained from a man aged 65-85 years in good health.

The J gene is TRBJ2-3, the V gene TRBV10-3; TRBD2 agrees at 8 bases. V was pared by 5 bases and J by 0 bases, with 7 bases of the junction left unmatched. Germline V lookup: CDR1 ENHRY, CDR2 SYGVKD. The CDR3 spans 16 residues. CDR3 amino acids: CAISRSGGGSTDTQYF. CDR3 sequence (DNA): TGTGCCATCAGTCGGAGCGGGGGCGGAAGCACAGATACGCAGTATTTT.

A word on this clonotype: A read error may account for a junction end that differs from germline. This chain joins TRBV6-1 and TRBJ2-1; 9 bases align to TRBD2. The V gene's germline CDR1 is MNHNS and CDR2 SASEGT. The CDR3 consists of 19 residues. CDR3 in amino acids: CVSSEFGGGSSGKYNEQFF. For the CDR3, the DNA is TGTGTCAGCAGTGAATTTGGAGGGGGTTCTAGCGGGAAGTACAATGAGCAGTTCTTC.

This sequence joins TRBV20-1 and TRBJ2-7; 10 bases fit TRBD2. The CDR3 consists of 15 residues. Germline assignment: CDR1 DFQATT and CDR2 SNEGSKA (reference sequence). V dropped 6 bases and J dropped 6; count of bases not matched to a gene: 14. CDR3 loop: CSAPTSGNPAFEQYF. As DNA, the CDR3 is TGCAGTGCCCCCACTAGCGGGAATCCCGCTTTCGAGCAGTACTTC.

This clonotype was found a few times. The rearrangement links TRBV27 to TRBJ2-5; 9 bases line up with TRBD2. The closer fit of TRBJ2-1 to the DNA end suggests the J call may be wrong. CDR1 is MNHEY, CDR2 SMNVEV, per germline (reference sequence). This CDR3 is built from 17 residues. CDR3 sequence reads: CASSLLGAGGPYNEQFF. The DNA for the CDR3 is TGTGCCAGCAGTTTATTAGGGGCGGGAGGGCCCTACAATGAGCAGTTCTTC.

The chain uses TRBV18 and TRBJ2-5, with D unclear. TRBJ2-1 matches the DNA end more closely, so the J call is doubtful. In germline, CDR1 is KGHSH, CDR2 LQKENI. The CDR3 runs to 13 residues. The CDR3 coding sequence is TGTGCCAGCTCACCACCGGTGGTTCAAGAGCAGTTCTTC. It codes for CASSPPVVQEQFF.

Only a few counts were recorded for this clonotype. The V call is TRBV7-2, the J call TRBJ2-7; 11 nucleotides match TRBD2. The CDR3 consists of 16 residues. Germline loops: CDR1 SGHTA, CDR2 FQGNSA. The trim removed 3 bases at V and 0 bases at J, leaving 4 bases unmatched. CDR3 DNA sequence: TGTGCCAGCAGCTTGGGGACTAGCGGTTTCTCCTACGAGCAGTACTTC. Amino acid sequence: CASSLGTSGFSYEQYF.

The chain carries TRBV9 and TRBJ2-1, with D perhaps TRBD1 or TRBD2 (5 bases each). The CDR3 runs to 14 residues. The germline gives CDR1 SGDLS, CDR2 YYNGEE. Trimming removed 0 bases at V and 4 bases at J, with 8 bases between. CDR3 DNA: TGTGCCAGCAGCGTAGGGGACGTATACAATGAGCAGTTCTTC. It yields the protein CASSVGDVYNEQFF.

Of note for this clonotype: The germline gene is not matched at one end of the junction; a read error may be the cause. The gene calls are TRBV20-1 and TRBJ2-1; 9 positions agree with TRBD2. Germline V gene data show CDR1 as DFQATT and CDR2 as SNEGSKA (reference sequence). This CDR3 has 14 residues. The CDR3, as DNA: TGCAGTGCCCCTAGACTAGCGGAGTACAAAGAGCAGTTCTTC. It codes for CSAPRLAEYKEQFF.

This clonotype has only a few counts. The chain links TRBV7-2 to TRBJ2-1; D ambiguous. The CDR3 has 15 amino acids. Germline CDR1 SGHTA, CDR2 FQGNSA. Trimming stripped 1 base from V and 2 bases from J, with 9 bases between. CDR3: CASSLDSPAYNEQFF. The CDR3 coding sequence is TGTGCCAGCAGCTTAGATAGCCCCGCCTACAATGAGCAGTTCTTC.

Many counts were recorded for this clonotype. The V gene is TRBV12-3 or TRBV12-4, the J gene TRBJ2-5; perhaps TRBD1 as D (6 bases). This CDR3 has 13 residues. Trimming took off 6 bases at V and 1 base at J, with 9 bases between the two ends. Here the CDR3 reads CASSSRGQETQYF. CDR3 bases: TGTGCCAGCAGCTCCAGGGGCCAAGAGACCCAGTACTTC.

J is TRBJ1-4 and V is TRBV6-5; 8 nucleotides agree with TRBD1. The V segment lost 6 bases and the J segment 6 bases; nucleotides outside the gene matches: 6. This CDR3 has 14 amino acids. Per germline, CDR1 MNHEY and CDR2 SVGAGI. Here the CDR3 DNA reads TGTGCCAGCAGCTCGGGACAGGCACATGAAAAACTGTTTTTT. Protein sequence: CASSSGQAHEKLFF.

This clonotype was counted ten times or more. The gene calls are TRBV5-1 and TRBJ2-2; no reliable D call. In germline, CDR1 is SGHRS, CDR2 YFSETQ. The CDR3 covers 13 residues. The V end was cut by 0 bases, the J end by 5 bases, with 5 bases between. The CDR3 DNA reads TGCGCCAGCAGCTTGGTGGGGACCGGGGAGCTGTTTTTT. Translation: CASSLVGTGELFF.

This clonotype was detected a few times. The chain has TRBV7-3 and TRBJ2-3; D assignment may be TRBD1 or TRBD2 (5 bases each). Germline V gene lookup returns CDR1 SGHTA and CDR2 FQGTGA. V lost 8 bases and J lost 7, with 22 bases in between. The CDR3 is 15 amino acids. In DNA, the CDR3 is TGTGCCAGCGGGACCGGGCCTAATGGGCCGCATACGCAGTATTTT. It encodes CASGTGPNGPHTQYF. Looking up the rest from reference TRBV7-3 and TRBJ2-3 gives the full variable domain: GAGVSQTPSNKVTEKGKYVELRCDPISGHTALYWYRQSLGQGPEFLIYFQGTGAADDSGLPNDRFFAVRPEGSVSTLKIQRTERGDSAVYLCASGTGPNGPHTQYFGPGTRLTVL.

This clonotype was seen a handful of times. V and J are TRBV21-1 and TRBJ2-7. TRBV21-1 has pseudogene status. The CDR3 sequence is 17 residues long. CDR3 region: CASSRPSEMDRSYEQYF. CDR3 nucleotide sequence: TGTGCCAGCAGCAGACCATCGGAAATGGACAGATCCTACGAGCAGTACTTC.

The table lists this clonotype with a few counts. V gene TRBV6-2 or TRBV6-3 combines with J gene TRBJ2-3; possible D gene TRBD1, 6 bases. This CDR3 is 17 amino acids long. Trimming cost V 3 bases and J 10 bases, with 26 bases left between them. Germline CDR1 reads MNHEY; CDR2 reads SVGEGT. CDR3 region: CASSYPPGAVVFDAQYF. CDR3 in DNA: TGTGCCAGCAGTTATCCTCCAGGGGCCGTAGTCTTTGATGCGCAGTATTTT.

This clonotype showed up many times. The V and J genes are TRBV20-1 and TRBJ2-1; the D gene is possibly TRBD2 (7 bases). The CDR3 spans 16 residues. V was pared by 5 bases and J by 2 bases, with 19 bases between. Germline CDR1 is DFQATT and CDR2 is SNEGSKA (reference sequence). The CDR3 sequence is CSAEASGGRTYNEQFF. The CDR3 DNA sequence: TGCAGTGCTGAAGCCTCGGGGGGCCGAACCTACAATGAGCAGTTCTTC.

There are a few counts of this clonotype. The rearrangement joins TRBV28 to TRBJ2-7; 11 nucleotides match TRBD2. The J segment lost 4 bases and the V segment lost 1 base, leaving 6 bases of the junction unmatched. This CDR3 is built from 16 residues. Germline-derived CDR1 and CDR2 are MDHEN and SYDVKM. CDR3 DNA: TGTGCCAGCAGTTTATTTCCTAGCGGGAGGTTATACGAGCAGTACTTC. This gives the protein CASSLFPSGRLYEQYF. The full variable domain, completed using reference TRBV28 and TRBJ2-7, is DVKVTQSSRYLVKRTGEKVFLECVQDMDHENMFWYRQDPGLGLRLIYFSYDVKMKEKGDIPEGYSVSREKKERFSLILESASTNQTSMYLCASSLFPSGRLYEQYFGPGTRLTVT.

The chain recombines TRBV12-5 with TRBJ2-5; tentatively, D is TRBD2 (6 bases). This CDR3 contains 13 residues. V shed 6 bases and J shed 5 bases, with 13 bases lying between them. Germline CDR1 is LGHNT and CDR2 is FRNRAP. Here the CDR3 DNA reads TGTGCTAGTGGGCCCGCGGGATGGGAGACCCAGTACTTC. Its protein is CASGPAGWETQYF.

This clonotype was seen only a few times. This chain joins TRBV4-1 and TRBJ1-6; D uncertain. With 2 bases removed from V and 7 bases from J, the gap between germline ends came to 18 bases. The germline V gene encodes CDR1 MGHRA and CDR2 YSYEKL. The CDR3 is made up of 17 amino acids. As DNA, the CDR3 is TGCGCCAGCAGCCAATTCCACGGATTAAGGAGAAATTCACCCCTCCACTTT. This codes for CASSQFHGLRRNSPLHF.

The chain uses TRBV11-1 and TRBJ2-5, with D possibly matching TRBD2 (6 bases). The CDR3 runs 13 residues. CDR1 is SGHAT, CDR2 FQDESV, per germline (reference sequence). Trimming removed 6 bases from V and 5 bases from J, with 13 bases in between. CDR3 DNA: TGTGCCAGCAGTTCCGGGGAGGTTGAGACCCAGTACTTC. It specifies CASSSGEVETQYF.

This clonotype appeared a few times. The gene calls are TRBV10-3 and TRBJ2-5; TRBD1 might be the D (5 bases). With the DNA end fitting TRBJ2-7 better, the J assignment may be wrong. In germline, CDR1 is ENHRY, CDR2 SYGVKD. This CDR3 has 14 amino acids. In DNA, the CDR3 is TGTGCCATCAGTGAGTCCAGGGAAAACTACGAGCAGTACTTC. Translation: CAISESRENYEQYF.

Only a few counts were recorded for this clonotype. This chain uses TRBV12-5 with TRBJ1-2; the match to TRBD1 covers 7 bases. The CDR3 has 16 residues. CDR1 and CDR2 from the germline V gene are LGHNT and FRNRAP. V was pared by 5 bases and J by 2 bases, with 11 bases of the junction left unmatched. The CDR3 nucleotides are TGTGCTAGTGGTCCACCACAGGGGATCTCGAACTATGGCTACACCTTC. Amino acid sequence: CASGPPQGISNYGYTF.

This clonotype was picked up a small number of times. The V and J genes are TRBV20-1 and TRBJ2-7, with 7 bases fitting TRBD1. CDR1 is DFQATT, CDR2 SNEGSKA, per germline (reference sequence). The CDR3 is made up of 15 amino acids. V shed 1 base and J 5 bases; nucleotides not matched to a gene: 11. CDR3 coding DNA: TGCAGTGCTAGAGTCGGGACAGTCCTTTTGGACGAGCAGTACTTC. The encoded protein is CSARVGTVLLDEQYF.

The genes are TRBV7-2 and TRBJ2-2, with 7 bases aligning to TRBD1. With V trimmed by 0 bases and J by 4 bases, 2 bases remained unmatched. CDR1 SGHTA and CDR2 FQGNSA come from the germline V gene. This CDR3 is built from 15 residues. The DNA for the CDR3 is TGTGCCAGCAGCTTAGCCGGACAGGTCACCGGGGAGCTGTTTTTT. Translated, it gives CASSLAGQVTGELFF.

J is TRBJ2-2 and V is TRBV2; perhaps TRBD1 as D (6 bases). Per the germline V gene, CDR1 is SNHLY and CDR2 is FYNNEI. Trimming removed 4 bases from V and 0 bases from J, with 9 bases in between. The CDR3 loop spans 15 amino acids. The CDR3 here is CASSGGTTNTGELFF. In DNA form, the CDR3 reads TGTGCCAGCAGTGGGGGGACAACGAACACCGGGGAGCTGTTTTTT.

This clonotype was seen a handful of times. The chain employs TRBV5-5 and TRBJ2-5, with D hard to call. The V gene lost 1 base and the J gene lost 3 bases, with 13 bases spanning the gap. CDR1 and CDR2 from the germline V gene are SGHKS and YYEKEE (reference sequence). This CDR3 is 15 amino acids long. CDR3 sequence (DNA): TGTGCCAGCAGCTTGTTTGGGATAGCTAAAGAGACCCAGTACTTC. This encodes CASSLFGIAKETQYF.

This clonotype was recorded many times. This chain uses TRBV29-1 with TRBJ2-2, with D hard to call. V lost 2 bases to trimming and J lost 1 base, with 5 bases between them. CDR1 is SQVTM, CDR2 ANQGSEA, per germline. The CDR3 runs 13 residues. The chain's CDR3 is CSVELGNTGELFF. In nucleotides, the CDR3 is TGCAGCGTTGAACTTGGGAACACCGGGGAGCTGTTTTTT.

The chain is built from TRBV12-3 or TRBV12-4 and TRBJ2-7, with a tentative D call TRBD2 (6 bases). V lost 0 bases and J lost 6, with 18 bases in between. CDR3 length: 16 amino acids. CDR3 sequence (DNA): TGTGCCAGCAGTTTAGCGCGGGGCGGTAGGGGCTCCGAGCAGTACTTC. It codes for CASSLARGGRGSEQYF.

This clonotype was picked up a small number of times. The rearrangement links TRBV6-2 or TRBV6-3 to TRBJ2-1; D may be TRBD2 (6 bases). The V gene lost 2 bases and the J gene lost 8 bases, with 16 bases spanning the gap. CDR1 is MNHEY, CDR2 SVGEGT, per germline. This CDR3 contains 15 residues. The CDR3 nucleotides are TGTGCCAGCAGTTACGGAACTAGCAGGGCAGATGAGCAGTTCTTC. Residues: CASSYGTSRADEQFF.